This TCR beta chain comes out of a study of cytomegalovirus exposure and HLA in healthy donors. With respect to this clone: The antigen remains unidentified.

Findings and limits, study-wide: Some public TCRs appeared in many individuals, while most sequences were rare. In vitro experiments confirmed that three CMV-associated chains were specific for CMV antigens.

These donors were members of the approximately 110-subject validation cohort, a group separate from the roughly 670-subject first cohort. The V gene's germline CDR1 is ENHRY and CDR2 SYGVKD. CDR3 length: 11 residues. Trimming removed 6 bases from V and 4 bases from J, with 6 bases in between. Profiling relied on immunoSEQ multiplex PCR, and the TCRdb table lists in-frame clones only, not all of them. The sample lists 100,000 or so clones, around 83% occurring once. Material: PBMCs. The genes are TRBV10-3 and TRBJ1-2; D not resolved. The receptor was isolated from a woman aged 18-30 years in good health and CMV-seropositive. The CDR3 sequence: CAISQVYGYTF. The DNA for the CDR3 is TGTGCCATCAGCCAGGTCTATGGCTACACCTTC.